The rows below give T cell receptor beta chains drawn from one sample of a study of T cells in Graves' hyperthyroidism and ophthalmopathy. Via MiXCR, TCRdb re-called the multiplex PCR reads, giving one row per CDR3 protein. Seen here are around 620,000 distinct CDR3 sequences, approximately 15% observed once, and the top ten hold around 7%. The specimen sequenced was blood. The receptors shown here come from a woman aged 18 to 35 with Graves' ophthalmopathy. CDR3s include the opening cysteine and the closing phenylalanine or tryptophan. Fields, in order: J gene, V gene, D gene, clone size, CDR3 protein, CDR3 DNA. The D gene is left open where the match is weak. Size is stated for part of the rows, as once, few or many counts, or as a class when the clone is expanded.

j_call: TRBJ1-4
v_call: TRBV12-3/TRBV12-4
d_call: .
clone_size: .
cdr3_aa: CASSQVLGGNEKLFF
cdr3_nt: TGTGCCAGCAGCCAAGTTCTTGGGGGGAATGAAAAACTGTTTTTT

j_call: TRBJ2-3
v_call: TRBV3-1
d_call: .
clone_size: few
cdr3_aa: CASSFTRYPVSSRSDTQYF
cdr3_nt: TGTGCCAGCAGCTTTACGAGATACCCAGTCTCTAGCCGTTCAGATACGCAGTATTTT

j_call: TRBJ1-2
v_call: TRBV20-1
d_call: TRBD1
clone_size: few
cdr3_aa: CSARDPWNRDSGFYGYTF
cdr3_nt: TGCAGTGCTAGAGATCCGTGGAACCGGGACAGTGGATTCTATGGCTACACCTTC

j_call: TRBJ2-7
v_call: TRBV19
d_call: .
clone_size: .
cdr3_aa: CASSSNSAYEQYF
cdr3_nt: TGTGCCAGTAGTAGTAACAGCGCCTACGAGCAGTACTTC

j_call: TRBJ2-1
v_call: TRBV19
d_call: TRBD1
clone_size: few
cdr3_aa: CASSKPGQGAGNEQFF
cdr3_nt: TGTGCCAGTAGTAAGCCGGGACAGGGGGCGGGAAATGAGCAGTTCTTC

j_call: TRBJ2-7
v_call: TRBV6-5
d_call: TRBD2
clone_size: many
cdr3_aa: CASSYFGSSGVSYEQYF
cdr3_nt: TGTGCCAGCAGTTACTTCGGTTCTAGCGGGGTCTCCTACGAGCAGTACTTC

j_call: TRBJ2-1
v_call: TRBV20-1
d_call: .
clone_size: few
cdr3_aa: CSARLPDSPYDEQFF
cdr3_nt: TGCAGTGCTAGACTTCCGGACTCCCCCTACGATGAGCAGTTCTTC

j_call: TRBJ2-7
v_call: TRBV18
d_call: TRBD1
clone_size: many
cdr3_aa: CASSPSGTGVEQYF
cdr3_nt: TGTGCCAGCTCACCATCGGGGACAGGGGTCGAGCAGTACTTC

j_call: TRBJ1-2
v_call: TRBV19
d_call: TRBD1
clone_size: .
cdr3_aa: CASRAIGQEYGYTF
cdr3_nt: TGTGCCAGTAGAGCAATAGGACAGGAGTATGGCTACACCTTC

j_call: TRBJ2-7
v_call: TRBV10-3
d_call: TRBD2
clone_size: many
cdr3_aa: CAISEGTSGTYEQYF
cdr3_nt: TGTGCCATCAGTGAGGGGACTAGCGGCACCTACGAGCAGTACTTC

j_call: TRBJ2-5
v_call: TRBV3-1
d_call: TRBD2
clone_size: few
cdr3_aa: CASSYPSGRGRETQYF
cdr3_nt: TGTGCCAGCAGCTACCCAAGCGGGAGGGGTCGGGAGACCCAGTACTTC

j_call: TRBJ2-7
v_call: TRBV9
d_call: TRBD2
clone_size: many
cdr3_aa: CASSESGSGYEQYF
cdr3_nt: TGTGCCAGCAGCGAGAGCGGGAGTGGCTACGAGCAGTACTTC

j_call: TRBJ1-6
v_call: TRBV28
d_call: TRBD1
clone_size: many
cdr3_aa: CASRAGGVVNSPLHF
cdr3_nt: TGTGCCAGCAGAGCAGGGGGCGTAGTTAATTCACCCCTCCACTTT

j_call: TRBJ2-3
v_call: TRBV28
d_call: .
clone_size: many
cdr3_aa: CASSPWGLTDTQYF
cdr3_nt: TGTGCCAGCAGTCCTTGGGGTCTCACAGATACGCAGTATTTT

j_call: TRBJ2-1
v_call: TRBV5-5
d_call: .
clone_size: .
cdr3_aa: CASSPGSPTSSSYNEQFF
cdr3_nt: TGTGCCAGCAGCCCGGGATCCCCGACTTCGAGCTCCTACAATGAGCAGTTCTTC

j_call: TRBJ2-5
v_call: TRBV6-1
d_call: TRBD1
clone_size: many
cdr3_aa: CASSEGTGLGVETQYF
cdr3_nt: TGTGCCAGCAGTGAAGGGACAGGGCTTGGGGTGGAGACCCAGTACTTC

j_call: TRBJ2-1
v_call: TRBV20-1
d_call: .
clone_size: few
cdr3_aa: CSARDRGRTNEQFF
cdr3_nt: TGCAGTGCTAGAGATAGGGGACGGACCAATGAGCAGTTCTTC

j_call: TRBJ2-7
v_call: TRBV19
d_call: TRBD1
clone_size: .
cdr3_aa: CASKDSGTGPAYEQYF
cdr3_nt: TGTGCCAGTAAAGACTCCGGGACAGGGCCCGCTTACGAGCAGTACTTC

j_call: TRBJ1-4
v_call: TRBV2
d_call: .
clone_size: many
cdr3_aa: CASGRQEEKLFF
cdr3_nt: TGTGCCAGCGGGAGGCAGGAAGAAAAACTGTTTTTT

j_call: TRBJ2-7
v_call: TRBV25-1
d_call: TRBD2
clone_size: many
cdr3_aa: CASSEGDSGFYEQYF
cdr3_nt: TGTGCCAGCAGTGAAGGGGATAGCGGGTTCTACGAGCAGTACTTC